This T cell receptor beta chain was observed in a study of blood T cell repertoires in COVID-19. The CDR3 covers 14 residues. J gave up 8 bases and V 6 bases, and 10 bases lay outside the gene matches. Germline V gene lookup returns CDR1 MRHNA and CDR2 SNTAGT. Generated by immunoSEQ multiplex PCR, the TCRdb table keeps only in-frame clones and is missing some. The sample lists a few hundred thousand clones, around 81% occurring once. Cohort allocation depended upon clinical history that participants reported. The rearrangement joins TRBV6-4 to TRBJ1-2, with 9 bases aligning to TRBD1. The sequencing sample was made of PBMCs or T cells enriched from blood (not recorded which). This clonotype originated in a woman in her thirties or forties with acute COVID-19. CDR3 protein: CASRRGTGPGGYTF. The DNA for the CDR3 is TGTGCCAGCAGGAGGGGGACAGGGCCGGGCGGCTACACCTTC.